A single sample is the source of the 21 T cell receptor beta chains below, sequenced in a study of blood T cells in healthy people across ages. The authors ran a second PCR of roughly 7 to 11 cycles using a sample-barcoded 5' primer and a J-beta primer mix. MiXCR, applied by TCRdb to the 5' RACE reads, yields one record per CDR3 protein. Of approximately 780,000 distinct CDR3 sequences listed, roughly 24% were seen once; the top ten hold around 3%. In addition, the sample was reused for a study of T cells of mothers and their children.

Source material: blood. These receptors were collected from a boy aged 5 to 17 in good health.

The rearrangement uses TRBV28 and TRBJ2-5; D might be TRBD2 (7 bases). V dropped 6 bases and J dropped 4 bases, with 21 bases sitting between them. In germline, CDR1 is MDHEN, CDR2 SYDVKM. This CDR3 has 16 amino acids. The CDR3 coding sequence is TGTGCCAGCAGCCGACCCCGGGGGGCCTCTAGAGAGACCCAGTACTTC. It is translated as CASSRPRGASRETQYF.

This clonotype appeared a few times. This chain uses TRBV7-2 with TRBJ2-7; 7 nucleotides agree with TRBD1. Germline CDR1 reads SGHTA; CDR2 reads FQGNSA. This CDR3 has 15 amino acids. The V and J ends lost 1 base and 4 bases, in that order; junction bases with no gene match: 7. CDR3 sequence: CASSLGSNRGYEQYF. CDR3 nucleotides: TGTGCCAGCAGCTTAGGGTCTAACAGGGGTTACGAGCAGTACTTC.

V is TRBV9 and J is TRBJ1-1, with no clear D. This CDR3 region has 15 residues. Trimming took 0 bases from V and 0 from J, leaving 9 bases between them. Germline CDR1 is SGDLS and CDR2 is YYNGEE. The CDR3 nucleotides are TGTGCCAGCAGCGTAGCAACAGCCATGAACACTGAAGCTTTCTTT. Its translation is CASSVATAMNTEAFF.

This chain links TRBV14 with TRBJ1-4; possibly TRBD1 for D (5 bases). The CDR3 has 12 amino acids. Germline loops: CDR1 SGHDN, CDR2 FVKESK. V dropped 2 bases and J dropped 13 bases, with 11 bases sitting between them. The CDR3 DNA reads TGTGCCAGCAGCCAATCTGGGACCAGACTGTTTTTT. It yields the protein CASSQSGTRLFF.

This clonotype was seen a handful of times. The rearrangement joins TRBV29-1 to TRBJ2-5, with TRBD2 identical over 16 bases. Germline values: CDR1 SQVTM, CDR2 ANQGSEA. This CDR3 is built from 14 residues. V was pared by 7 bases and J by 2 bases, with 1 base of the junction left unmatched. CDR3 residues: CSAGLAGGQETQYF. CDR3 coding DNA: TGCAGCGCGGGACTAGCGGGGGGGCAAGAGACCCAGTACTTC.

The chain combines TRBV4-2 with TRBJ2-5; TRBD2 agrees at 8 bases. The germline V gene encodes CDR1 LGHNA and CDR2 YNFKEQ. With V trimmed by 4 bases and J by 13 bases, 14 bases remained unmatched. This CDR3 is built from 14 residues. DNA of the CDR3: TGTGCCAGCAGCCGGACGGGAGGGGCCCTGGGGCGGTACTTC. Translating it yields CASSRTGGALGRYF.

This clonotype occurred a few times. The chain combines TRBV7-2 with TRBJ2-5; D is possibly TRBD1 or TRBD2 (6 bases each). Germline V gives CDR1 SGHTA, CDR2 FQGNSA. The ends were cut back, 1 base at V and 2 bases at J, with 11 bases in the middle. The length of the CDR3 is 15 residues. The CDR3 bases are TGTGCCAGCAGCTTAGAGGGGGGACCTCAAGAGACCCAGTACTTC. Translated, it gives CASSLEGGPQETQYF.

V gene TRBV28 combines with J gene TRBJ2-1, with D perhaps TRBD1 (6 bases). CDR3 size: 11 residues. Germline CDR1 and CDR2: MDHEN and SYDVKM. V was shortened by 8 bases and J by 10 bases, with 12 bases between the two germline ends. CDR3 sequence (DNA): TGTGCCAGCCGACAGGTGAGGGAGCAGTTCTTC. As protein: CASRQVREQFF. The entire variable domain, with the rest obtained from reference TRBV28 and TRBJ2-1, is as follows: DVKVTQSSRYLVKRTGEKVFLECVQDMDHENMFWYRQDPGLGLRLIYFSYDVKMKEKGDIPEGYSVSREKKERFSLILESASTNQTSMYLCASRQVREQFFGPGTRLTVL.

The sample holds a few counts of this clonotype. The junction departs from the called germline gene at one end, perhaps through a read error. J is TRBJ2-3 and V is TRBV11-2, with 14 bases aligning to TRBD2. This CDR3 contains 13 residues. Germline V gene data show CDR1 as SGHAT and CDR2 as FQNNGV. CDR3: CASSRLAGGLRDF. The CDR3 coding sequence is TGTGCCAGCAGCAGACTAGCGGGGGGGCTCAGGGATTTT.

In its sample, this clonotype was seen a few times. The rearrangement uses TRBV7-2 and TRBJ1-1; no clear D gene. The germline gives CDR1 SGHTA, CDR2 FQGNSA. CDR3 size: 12 residues. V lost 5 bases and J 6 bases, leaving 10 bases between the germline ends. CDR3: CASSRRPAEAFF. CDR3 DNA: TGTGCCAGCAGCCGGAGGCCGGCTGAAGCTTTCTTT.

V usage is TRBV29-1 and J usage is TRBJ1-5; D is unresolved. V gave up 4 bases and J gave up 2 bases, with 12 bases separating them. This CDR3 has 14 residues. Germline CDR1 SQVTM, CDR2 ANQGSEA. CDR3 in DNA: TGCAGCGTTGCTTCCGGAGGCGGCAATCAGCCCCAGCATTTT. This translates into CSVASGGGNQPQHF.

Only a few counts were recorded for this clonotype. The chain is built from TRBV12-3 or TRBV12-4 and TRBJ1-2; D is possibly TRBD1 (6 bases). The CDR3 covers 14 residues. Trimming cost V 6 bases and J 6 bases, with 17 bases left between them. CDR3 bases: TGTGCCAGCAGCCTCAGGGGAGGGTGGAATGGCTACACCTTC. This codes for CASSLRGGWNGYTF.

This clonotype was recorded at least ten times. The chain links TRBV4-1 to TRBJ2-6, with TRBD1 matching over 7 bases. After removal of 1 base from V and 0 bases from J, the junction contained 0 bases not matched to a gene. The CDR3 is 16 residues long. The germline V gene has CDR1 MGHRA and CDR2 YSYEKL. For the CDR3, the DNA is TGCGCCAGCAGCCAAGGACAGGGCTCTGGGGCCAACGTCCTGACTTTC. It specifies CASSQGQGSGANVLTF.

This clonotype has only a few counts. The chain joins TRBV28 to TRBJ2-7; possibly TRBD2 for D (6 bases). The ends were cut back, 3 bases at V and 5 bases at J, with 14 bases in the middle. This CDR3 contains 14 residues. Germline V CDR1 and CDR2: MDHEN, SYDVKM. CDR3 region: CASSLQGGRHEQYF. The DNA of the CDR3 is TGTGCCAGCAGTTTGCAAGGAGGGAGACACGAGCAGTACTTC.

The chain links TRBV5-6 to TRBJ1-1; D gene ambiguous. The V gene's germline CDR1 is SGHDT and CDR2 YYEEEE. V was shortened by 4 bases and J by 0 bases, with 16 bases between the two germline ends. CDR3 length: 16 amino acids. The CDR3 region is CASSMRGWAVNTEAFF. The CDR3, as DNA: TGTGCCAGCAGCATGCGTGGCTGGGCTGTGAACACTGAAGCTTTCTTT.

The chain is built from TRBV13 and TRBJ2-7; tentatively, D is TRBD2 (6 bases). Looked up from germline, CDR1 is PRHDT and CDR2 is FYEKMQ (reference sequence). CDR3 length: 14 residues. Between the trimmed V and J ends, which lost 5 bases and 2 bases, there was a span of 13 bases. This CDR3 is CASSPGGATYEQYF. CDR3 bases: TGTGCCAGCAGCCCCGGCGGGGCAACCTACGAGCAGTACTTC. The whole variable domain, filled in from reference TRBV13 and TRBJ2-7, reads AAGVIQSPRHLIKEKRETATLKCYPIPRHDTVYWYQQGPGQDPQFLISFYEKMQSDKGSIPDRFSAQQFSDYHSELNMSSLELGDSALYFCASSPGGATYEQYFGPGTRLTVT.

CDR3 bases: TGTGCCAGCAGCCAACGAACGGGGGTAGGTGAGCAGTTCTTC. It codes for CASSQRTGVGEQFF. V usage is TRBV3-1 and J usage is TRBJ2-1, with D possibly matching TRBD2 (6 bases). Germline CDR1 LGHDT, CDR2 YNNKEL (reference sequence). The V end lost 2 bases, the J end lost 9 bases, and 14 bases lay between the germline ends. This CDR3 contains 14 residues.

This chain joins TRBV12-3 or TRBV12-4 and TRBJ2-2, with 8 nucleotides matching TRBD1. With 2 bases clipped from V and 4 bases from J, the junction kept 6 bases outside the gene matches. The CDR3 is 16 amino acids. The CDR3 here is CASSLLPGGGTGELFF. DNA for the CDR3: TGTGCCAGCAGTTTACTCCCAGGGGGCGGCACCGGGGAGCTGTTTTTT.

This clonotype was seen only a few times. CDR3 residues: CASRLAAGSNEQFF. The CDR3 bases are TGCGCCAGCAGACTAGCGGCTGGATCCAATGAGCAGTTCTTC. V gene TRBV5-1 combines with J gene TRBJ2-1, with 8 bases aligning to TRBD2. The junction had 7 bases not matched to a gene; V was cut back by 5 bases and J by 6 bases. The CDR3 totals 14 residues. Per the germline V gene, CDR1 is SGHRS and CDR2 is YFSETQ.

This clonotype came up a few times. J is TRBJ2-5 and V is TRBV7-8, with D unclear. The last part of the DNA fits TRBJ2-7 better; the J call may be wrong. CDR3 length equals 14 residues. Looked up from germline, CDR1 is SGHVS and CDR2 is FQNEAQ. The CDR3 reads CASSLGHNTYEQYF. The CDR3 DNA is TGTGCCAGCAGCTTAGGGCACAACACCTACGAGCAGTACTTC.

The gene calls are TRBV12-3 or TRBV12-4 and TRBJ2-2, with D hard to call. This CDR3 spans 14 amino acids. Trimming pared 2 bases from V and 6 bases from J, leaving 10 bases between. CDR3 in amino acids: CASSLTIQPGELFF. The CDR3 region has the DNA TGTGCCAGCAGTTTAACAATTCAGCCCGGGGAGCTGTTTTTT.